Listed below are T cell receptor beta chains from one sample, sequenced in a study of Ad26.COV2.S vaccination and SARS-CoV-2 variants. Some clones are missing from TCRdb's copy, which holds only in-frame ones; the method was immunoSEQ multiplex PCR. The sample includes roughly 400,000 clones, less than 95% of them seen just once. The sequenced sample was peripheral blood, obtained in a trial of Ad26.COV2.S vaccine versus placebo. The origin of the receptors is a person aged 18-60 years who received the Ad26.COV2.S COVID-19 vaccine or a placebo. The CDR3 runs from the conserved cysteine through the conserved F or W. A D gene is named only where the DNA matches it firmly.

J gene: TRBJ1-1; V gene: TRBV28; D gene: .; CDR3 DNA: TGTGCCAGCAGTTTATCTTCCCGGGGCACTGAAGCTTTCTTT; CDR3 protein: CASSLSSRGTEAFF
J gene: TRBJ1-5; V gene: TRBV2; D gene: .; CDR3 DNA: TGTGCCAGCAGCTTGACAGGTGGTAATCAGCCCCAGCATTTT; CDR3 protein: CASSLTGGNQPQHF
J gene: TRBJ1-5; V gene: TRBV6-5; D gene: .; CDR3 DNA: TGTGCCAGCAGGGTGGGAAGCAATCAGCCCCAGCATTTT; CDR3 protein: CASRVGSNQPQHF
J gene: TRBJ2-2; V gene: TRBV11-2; D gene: .; CDR3 DNA: TGTGCCAGCAGCTTAGTCAGGAGGGTAAACACCGGGGAGCTGTTTTTT; CDR3 protein: CASSLVRRVNTGELFF
J gene: TRBJ1-1; V gene: TRBV18; D gene: TRBD1; CDR3 DNA: TGTGCCAGCTCACCATTGGATCAGGGGGCCGTGAGTGAAGCTTTCTTT; CDR3 protein: CASSPLDQGAVSEAFF
J gene: TRBJ1-4; V gene: TRBV19; D gene: .; CDR3 DNA: TGTGCCAGTAGTATAGGAGGGCCCGGTGATACTAATGAAAAACTGTTTTTT; CDR3 protein: CASSIGGPGDTNEKLFF
J gene: TRBJ2-1; V gene: TRBV5-1; D gene: TRBD1; CDR3 DNA: TGCGCCAGCAGCTTGGCCCGACAGGGGGCGGATGAGCAGTTCTTC; CDR3 protein: CASSLARQGADEQFF
J gene: TRBJ2-1; V gene: TRBV7-2; D gene: .; CDR3 DNA: TGTGCCAGCAGCTTAGCGTTGGACTACAATGAGCAGTTCTTC; CDR3 protein: CASSLALDYNEQFF
J gene: TRBJ2-7; V gene: TRBV11-2; D gene: .; CDR3 DNA: TGTGCCAGCAGCTTAGGTTCCGGGGCGCAAGAGCAGTACTTC; CDR3 protein: CASSLGSGAQEQYF
J gene: TRBJ2-1; V gene: TRBV15; D gene: .; CDR3 DNA: TGTGCCACCAGCAGAGGAAGCTCCTACAATGAGCAGTTCTTC; CDR3 protein: CATSRGSSYNEQFF
J gene: TRBJ2-3; V gene: TRBV11-2; D gene: .; CDR3 DNA: TGTGCCAGCAGCCAAAGCACAGATACGCAGTATTTT; CDR3 protein: CASSQSTDTQYF
J gene: TRBJ2-5; V gene: TRBV7-9; D gene: .; CDR3 DNA: TGTGCCAGCGTTTTTAACAGCCAAGAGACCCAGTACTTC; CDR3 protein: CASVFNSQETQYF